This T cell receptor (beta chain) was captured by sequencing in a study of OX40 agonist ivuxolimab in advanced cancers. Study overall: Patients got intravenous ivuxolimab at 0.01 to 10 mg/kg every 2 weeks.

TCRdb keeps only in-frame clones here, not all; method: immunoSEQ multiplex PCR. The top ten clones hold under 2% of a sample with fewer than 8,500 clones, about nine tenths of them seen once. Trimming pared 4 bases from V and 0 bases from J, leaving 13 bases between. The CDR3 contains 16 residues. Germline assignment: CDR1 SGHDN and CDR2 FVKESK. The source is an adult with an advanced solid tumor such as melanoma, head and neck, liver or kidney cancer. The chain is built from TRBV14 and TRBJ2-1; TRBD2 might be the D (6 bases). The specimen comprised CD4+ or CD8+ T cells sorted from blood, sampled in a trial of the OX40 agonist ivuxolimab. The CDR3 reads CASSPIDGSSYNEQFF. The CDR3, as DNA: TGTGCCAGCAGCCCAATCGACGGGAGCTCCTACAATGAGCAGTTCTTC.